This T cell receptor (beta chain) emerged from a study of T cell responses to AZD1222 COVID-19 vaccine. Study-wide findings and caveats: Donors, mostly white British, included more females; clonal diversity was possibly underestimated.

The CDR3 is made up of 13 amino acids. The germline gives CDR1 MNHEY, CDR2 SVGEGT. Between the trimmed V and J ends, which lost 2 bases and 7 bases, there was a span of 9 bases. TCRdb keeps only in-frame clones here, not all; method: immunoSEQ multiplex PCR. The sample yields approximately 150,000 clones, over 85% seen once. A note on this clone: Its antigen is unidentified.

Sequencing used peripheral blood, obtained 28 days after the second AZD1222 dose. The TCR sequence derives from an adult who received the AZD1222 COVID-19 vaccine. V and J are TRBV6-2 or TRBV6-3 and TRBJ1-5, with D possibly being TRBD1 (5 bases). The CDR3 DNA sequence: TGTGCCAGCAGTTACGGGGGTGGCCAGCCCCAGCATTTT. This translates into CASSYGGGQPQHF.